This T cell receptor beta chain is from a study of regulatory T cells in long-lasting Graves disease. Broader study findings: Persistent Graves' patients had lower TCR diversity than newly diagnosed ones.

To make TCR beta libraries, researchers used iRepertoire HTBI primers and Arm-PCR of CDR3 regions. TCRdb reanalysed the multiplex PCR reads using MiXCR and keeps one entry per CDR3 protein. The table has a few hundred thousand distinct CDR3 sequences, 23% seen once. There are a few counts of this clonotype. Its antigen is unidentified. Noted time point: persistent/refractory GD, antithyroid drugs over 5 years with positive TRAb. PBMC RNA was the source of the TCR library. Trimming removed 4 bases from V and 2 bases from J, with 9 bases in between. Looked up from germline, CDR1 is GTSNPN and CDR2 is SVGIG (reference sequence). The CDR3 sequence is 12 residues long.

This specimen was peripheral blood mononuclear cells (PBMCs), taken when the disease was refractory, from a patient treated with antithyroid drugs. The chain employs TRBV30 and TRBJ2-7; D might be TRBD2 (6 bases). The receptor's source is a female donor with Graves disease. The CDR3 DNA reads TGTGCCTGGATTTCGGGGGCCTACGAGCAGTACTTC. It encodes CAWISGAYEQYF.